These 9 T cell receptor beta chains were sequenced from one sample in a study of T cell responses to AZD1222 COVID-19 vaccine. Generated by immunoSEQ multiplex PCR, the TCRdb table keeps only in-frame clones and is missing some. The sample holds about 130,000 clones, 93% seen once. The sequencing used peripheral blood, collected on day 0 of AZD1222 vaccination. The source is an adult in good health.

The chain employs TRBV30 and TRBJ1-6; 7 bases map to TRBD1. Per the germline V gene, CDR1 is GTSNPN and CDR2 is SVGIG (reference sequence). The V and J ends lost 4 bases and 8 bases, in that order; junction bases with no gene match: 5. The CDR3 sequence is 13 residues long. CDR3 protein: CAWTRGLDSPLHF. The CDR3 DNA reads TGTGCCTGGACGAGGGGGCTTGATTCACCCCTCCACTTT.

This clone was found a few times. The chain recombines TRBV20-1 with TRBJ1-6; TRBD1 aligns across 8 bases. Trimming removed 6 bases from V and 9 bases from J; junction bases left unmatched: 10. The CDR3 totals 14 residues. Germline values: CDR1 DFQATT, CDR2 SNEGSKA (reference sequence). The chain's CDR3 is CSASTGQGSSPLHF. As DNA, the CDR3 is TGCAGTGCAAGTACTGGACAGGGAAGTTCACCCCTCCACTTT.

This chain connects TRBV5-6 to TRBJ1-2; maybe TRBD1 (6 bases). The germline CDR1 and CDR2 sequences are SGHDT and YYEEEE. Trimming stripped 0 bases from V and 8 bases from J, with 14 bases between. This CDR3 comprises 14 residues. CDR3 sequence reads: CASSLAGGHKGYTF. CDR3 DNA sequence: TGTGCCAGCAGCTTGGCCGGGGGACATAAGGGCTACACCTTC. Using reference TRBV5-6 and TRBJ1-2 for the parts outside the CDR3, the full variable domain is DAGVTQSPTHLIKTRGQQVTLRCSPKSGHDTVSWYQQALGQGPQFIFQYYEEEERQRGNFPDRFSGHQFPNYSSELNVNALLLGDSALYLCASSLAGGHKGYTFGSGTRLTVV.

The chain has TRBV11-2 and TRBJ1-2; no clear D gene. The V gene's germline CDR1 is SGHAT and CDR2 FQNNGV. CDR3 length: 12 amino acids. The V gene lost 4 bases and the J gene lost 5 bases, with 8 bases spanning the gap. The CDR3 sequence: CASSYRDYGYTF. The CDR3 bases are TGTGCCAGCAGCTACCGGGATTATGGCTACACCTTC.

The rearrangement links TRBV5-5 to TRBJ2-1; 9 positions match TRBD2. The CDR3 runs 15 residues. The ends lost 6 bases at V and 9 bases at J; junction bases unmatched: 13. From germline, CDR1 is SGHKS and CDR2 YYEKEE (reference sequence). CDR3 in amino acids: CASNDTPSGKGEQFF. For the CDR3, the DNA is TGTGCCAGCAACGATACCCCTAGCGGGAAAGGTGAGCAGTTCTTC.

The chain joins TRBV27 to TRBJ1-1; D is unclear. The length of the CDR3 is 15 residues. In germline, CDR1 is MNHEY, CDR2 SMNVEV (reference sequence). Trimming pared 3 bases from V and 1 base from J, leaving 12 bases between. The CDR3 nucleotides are TGTGCCAGCAGTTTCCAAATGGTCTCGAACACTGAAGCTTTCTTT. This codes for CASSFQMVSNTEAFF.

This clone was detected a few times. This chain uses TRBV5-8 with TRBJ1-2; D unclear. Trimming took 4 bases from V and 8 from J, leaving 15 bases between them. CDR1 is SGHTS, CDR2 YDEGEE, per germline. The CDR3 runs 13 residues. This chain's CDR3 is CASSPRTFYGYTF. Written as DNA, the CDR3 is TGTGCCAGCAGCCCAAGGACTTTCTACGGCTACACCTTC.

CDR3 DNA sequence: TGTGCCAGCAGTCTTACCATCTTGGAGTATTCACCCCTCCACTTT. Its protein is CASSLTILEYSPLHF. The chain combines TRBV2 with TRBJ1-6; D unclear. The germline V and J ends were trimmed by 5 bases and 8 bases, with 16 bases remaining between them. The CDR3 loop spans 15 amino acids. Germline assignment: CDR1 SNHLY and CDR2 FYNNEI.

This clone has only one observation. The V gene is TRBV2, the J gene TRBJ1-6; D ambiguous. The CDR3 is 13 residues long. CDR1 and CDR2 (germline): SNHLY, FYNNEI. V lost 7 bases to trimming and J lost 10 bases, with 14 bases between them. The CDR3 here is CASTRGTGSPLHF. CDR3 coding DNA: TGTGCCAGCACTCGGGGAACGGGATCACCCCTCCACTTT.